The source of this TCR beta chain is a study of identical twins. This clonotype was counted ten times or more. This CDR3 contains 12 residues. Per germline, CDR1 SGHVS and CDR2 FQNEAQ. V lost 5 bases to trimming and J lost 0 bases, with 4 bases between them. TCRdb re-called the 5' RACE reads with MiXCR, one entry per CDR3 protein. Of 500,000 to 650,000 distinct CDR3 sequences in the sample, about a fifth were seen once. These data were also reused for a study on yellow fever vaccine responses in identical twins.

The origin of this receptor is a woman aged 18-29 years in good health. The sequencing sample was made of CD4+ T cells sorted from blood. The J gene is TRBJ1-1, the V gene TRBV7-8; D uncertain. The CDR3 loop is CASSVLNTEAFF. In DNA, the CDR3 is TGTGCCAGCAGCGTTCTGAACACTGAAGCTTTCTTT.